The clone carrying this TCR beta chain turned up a few times. Its antigen is unknown. This sample is part of a study of beta chain features in type 1 diabetes. Broader study findings: The study found moderately but significantly shorter TCRB CDR3s in all four CD4+ subsets of Type 1 diabetes patients.

The investigators reverse transcribed all of the isolated RNA, so they sequenced expressed TCRB transcripts. The repertoire was sequenced with immunoSEQ multiplex PCR; TCRdb's copy has only in-frame clones and lacks some. The table lists roughly 160,000 clones, 8% to 8.5% of them singletons, with around 0.5% in the top ten. The ends lost 6 bases at V and 7 bases at J; junction bases unmatched: 9. Germline-derived CDR1 and CDR2 are WSHSY and SAAADI. This CDR3 region has 15 residues. The sequenced material came from central memory CD4+ T cells from blood. The chain joins TRBV10-2 to TRBJ1-4; TRBD1 aligns across 9 bases. This receptor was obtained from a woman aged 18-29 years with type 1 diabetes. The CDR3 bases are TGCGCCAGCAGGGGAACAGGGGGCGTTGGTGAAAAACTGTTTTTT. As protein: CASRGTGGVGEKLFF.